The 26 T cell receptor beta chains below all came from one sample that was sequenced in a study of human T cells and chemical hapten exposure. Via MiXCR, TCRdb re-called the RACE reads, giving one row per CDR3 protein. Among a few hundred thousand distinct CDR3 sequences listed, around 6% were seen once. Time point described: patch test 2, 6 weeks after DPC sensitization. Treatment given: therapeutic diphenylcyclopropenone sensitization with weekly scalp DPC. The sample here was whole blood, taken in connection with sensitization to the hapten diphenylcyclopropenone (DPC). The source is a woman aged 18-29 years with alopecia areata. Some clones in this sample may be carry-over from other donors' samples.

As for this clonotype: This could be a read error, since a much larger clone is one nucleotide away. The missing conserved phenylalanine or tryptophan at the end of this CDR3 makes a read error likely. The chain links TRBV28 to TRBJ2-5; tentative D call: TRBD2 (5 bases). Trimming took 5 bases from V and 1 from J, leaving 11 bases between them. This CDR3 has 14 amino acids. The V gene's germline CDR1 is MDHEN and CDR2 SYDVKM. The CDR3 coding sequence is TGTGCCAGCAGTCTCCTAGGGAGCCAAGAGACCCAGTACTCC. As protein: CASSLLGSQETQYS.

In this sample, this clonotype turned up many times. The V gene is TRBV7-8, the J gene TRBJ2-5; no clear D gene. Trimming left V 5 bases short and J 4 bases short, with 11 bases between. This CDR3 has 13 residues. Per the germline V gene, CDR1 is SGHVS and CDR2 is FQNEAQ. The CDR3 coding sequence is TGTGCCAGCAGCCACCCTCGCGCAGAGACCCAGTACTTC. Amino acids: CASSHPRAETQYF. Full variable domain (remainder filled in from reference TRBV7-8 and TRBJ2-5): GAGVSQSPRYKVAKRGQDVALRCDPISGHVSLFWYQQALGQGPEFLTYFQNEAQLDKSGLPSDRFFAERPEGSVSTLKIQRTQQEDSAVYLCASSHPRAETQYFGPGTRLLVL.

Here the CDR3 reads CASSQDRGGSDTQYF. The DNA of the CDR3 is TGCGCCAGCAGCCAAGACAGGGGAGGGTCAGATACGCAGTATTTT. This chain connects TRBV4-3 to TRBJ2-3; D is perhaps TRBD2 (7 bases). The germline V gene has CDR1 LGHNA and CDR2 YSLEER. The ends were cut back, 0 bases at V and 4 bases at J, with 11 bases in the middle. The CDR3 loop spans 15 amino acids.

This rearrangement joins TRBV4-2 to TRBJ2-2; D is perhaps TRBD1 or TRBD2 (5 bases each). The CDR3 length is 15 residues. V was pared by 1 base and J by 8 bases, with 14 bases between. CDR1 is LGHNA and CDR2 is YNFKEQ in the germline V gene. CDR3 residues: CASSQGDLKRGELFF. CDR3 nucleotide sequence: TGTGCCAGCAGCCAAGGGGACCTTAAAAGGGGGGAGCTGTTTTTT.

There are many counts of this clonotype. This chain joins TRBV29-1 and TRBJ2-3; D gene ambiguous. CDR1 and CDR2 from the germline V gene are SQVTM and ANQGSEA. V lost 7 bases, J lost 6 bases, and 11 bases lay in between. The CDR3 is made up of 11 amino acids. For the CDR3, the DNA is TGCAGCGCCGCCCTCCAGGATACGCAGTATTTT. Protein: CSAALQDTQYF.

This clonotype occurred many times. The V gene is TRBV7-9, the J gene TRBJ1-2; D is unresolved. The CDR3 runs to 13 residues. Trimming stripped 5 bases from V and 2 bases from J, with 9 bases between. CDR1 and CDR2 from the germline V gene are SEHNR and FQNEAQ (reference sequence). CDR3 region: CASSPTSNYGYTF. CDR3 DNA sequence: TGTGCCAGCAGCCCAACATCGAACTATGGCTACACCTTC.

This clonotype was found many times. Its ends do not fully match the called genes, so a read error is possible. V is TRBV7-2 and J is TRBJ1-6; D remains ambiguous. The CDR3 runs to 14 residues. CDR1 and CDR2 (germline): SGHTA, FQGNSA. The CDR3 nucleotides are TGTGCCAGCAGCTCCAGTGGCCGTAATTTACCCCTCCACTTT. Translating gives CASSSSGRNLPLHF.

This clonotype has only a few counts. This chain uses TRBV2 with TRBJ1-5; 7 positions match TRBD1. The CDR3 spans 15 residues. From germline, CDR1 is SNHLY and CDR2 FYNNEI. Trimming took 3 bases from V and 0 from J; bases not matched to a gene: 2. For the CDR3, the DNA is TGTGCCAGCAGTGAGGGACAGCATAGCAATCAGCCCCAGCATTTT. It codes for CASSEGQHSNQPQHF.

This clonotype was counted ten times or more. The V call is TRBV12-3 or TRBV12-4, the J call TRBJ1-1; D may be TRBD1 (5 bases). Trimming cost V 7 bases and J 4 bases, with 13 bases left between them. This CDR3 is 13 amino acids long. CDR3 DNA: TGTGCCAGCAATAAAGGGGAGAGCACTGAAGCTTTCTTT. It translates to CASNKGESTEAFF.

The CDR3 nucleotides read TGTGCCAGCAGCTCCGGGGCTTTGCATAATGAAAAACTGTTTTTT. Its protein is CASSSGALHNEKLFF. The J gene is TRBJ1-4, the V gene TRBV5-6; a possible D gene is TRBD1 (5 bases). The V end was cut by 3 bases, the J end by 4 bases, with 13 bases between. The germline V gene has CDR1 SGHDT and CDR2 YYEEEE. The CDR3 extends over 15 amino acids.

The rearrangement joins TRBV6-1 to TRBJ2-7, with 10 bases identical to TRBD1. V was pared by 1 base and J by 9 bases, with 3 bases of the junction left unmatched. From germline, CDR1 is MNHNS and CDR2 SASEGT. This CDR3 contains 13 residues. This CDR3 reads CASSEGWDRGQYF. In DNA form, the CDR3 reads TGTGCCAGCAGTGAAGGTTGGGACAGGGGGCAGTACTTC.

The genes are TRBV21-1 and TRBJ2-6. TRBV21-1 is marked as a pseudogene. CDR3 size: 21 residues. DNA for the CDR3: TGTGCCAGCAGCAAAGCGTCATTAAGGACCGGAAAGCGTTCTGGGGCCAACGTCCTGACTTTC. This sequence encodes CASSKASLRTGKRSGANVLTF.

There are a few counts of this clonotype. The chain joins TRBV6-2 or TRBV6-3 to TRBJ1-5, with 8 bases fitting TRBD1. Germline loops: CDR1 MNHEY, CDR2 SVGEGT. V was clipped by 6 bases and J by 2 bases; unmatched bases: 6. This CDR3 comprises 15 residues. The CDR3 spells CASSQTGGRNQPQHF. The DNA of the CDR3 is TGTGCCAGCAGCCAAACAGGGGGTCGCAATCAGCCCCAGCATTTT.

The rearrangement links TRBV27 to TRBJ1-2; 8 bases align to TRBD1. This CDR3 has 13 residues. Germline CDR1 and CDR2: MNHEY and SMNVEV (reference sequence). V shed 3 bases and J 7 bases; nucleotides not matched to a gene: 4. The DNA for the CDR3 is TGTGCCAGCAGTTTTTCAGGGGGCCTTGGCTACACCTTC. Amino acid sequence: CASSFSGGLGYTF.

This clonotype was counted between two and nine times. The chain is built from TRBV5-1 and TRBJ2-7; D remains unclear. Germline CDR1 reads SGHRS; CDR2 reads YFSETQ. This CDR3 contains 14 residues. Trimming took 0 bases from V and 0 from J, leaving 7 bases between them. CDR3 nucleotide sequence: TGCGCCAGCAGCTTGGACAGTAGCTCCTACGAGCAGTACTTC. It specifies CASSLDSSSYEQYF.

In this sample, this clonotype turned up a few times. The gene calls are TRBV5-1 and TRBJ2-6; no definite D call. The CDR3 runs to 17 residues. Germline values: CDR1 SGHRS, CDR2 YFSETQ. Trimming pared 4 bases from V and 1 base from J, leaving 15 bases between. CDR3 DNA sequence: TGCGCCAGCAGCGGAATTCCTAAGACGTCTGGGGCCAACGTCCTGACTTTC. This translates into CASSGIPKTSGANVLTF.

This clonotype was detected many times. The chain uses TRBV2 and TRBJ2-1; 8 positions agree with TRBD2. Per the germline V gene, CDR1 is SNHLY and CDR2 is FYNNEI. V lost 7 bases to trimming and J lost 3 bases; unmatched junction nucleotides: 11. The CDR3 runs 16 residues. The CDR3 protein is CASKKSGGVYYNEQFF. DNA for the CDR3: TGTGCCAGCAAAAAATCCGGGGGGGTTTACTACAATGAGCAGTTCTTC.

The chain uses TRBV9 and TRBJ2-3; D is uncertain. CDR1 is SGDLS, CDR2 YYNGEE, per germline. The V end was cut by 2 bases, the J end by 4 bases, with 11 bases between. The CDR3 is 14 residues long. The CDR3 DNA sequence: TGTGCCAGCAGCGTGCTCGAGGCGGCAGATACGCAGTATTTT. Amino acids: CASSVLEAADTQYF. Filled out from reference TRBV9 and TRBJ2-3, the complete variable domain reads DSGVTQTPKHLITATGQRVTLRCSPRSGDLSVYWYQQSLDQGLQFLIQYYNGEERAKGNILERFSAQQFPDLHSELNLSSLELGDSALYFCASSVLEAADTQYFGPGTRLTVL.

This clonotype came up many times. The chain is built from TRBV7-6 and TRBJ1-1; 9 positions match TRBD1. V trimming: 4 bases; J trimming: 5 bases; junction bases outside the gene matches: 8. Germline V gene lookup returns CDR1 SGHVS and CDR2 FNYEAQ. CDR3 length: 15 amino acids. In DNA, the CDR3 is TGTGCCAGCAGCTCGGGACAGGGACGGAGTACTGAAGCTTTCTTT. Its translation is CASSSGQGRSTEAFF. Full variable domain (rest looked up from reference TRBV7-6 and TRBJ1-1): GAGVSQSPRYKVTKRGQDVALRCDPISGHVSLYWYRQALGQGPEFLTYFNYEAQQDKSGLPNDRFSAERPEGSISTLTIQRTEQRDSAMYRCASSSGQGRSTEAFFGQGTRLTVV.

This clonotype has only a few counts. The CDR3 sequence: CASSLTGTNEQFF. The DNA for the CDR3 is TGTGCCAGCAGCTTAACCGGAACGAATGAGCAGTTCTTC. The V and J genes are TRBV7-3 and TRBJ2-1; D gene ambiguous. Germline V gene lookup returns CDR1 SGHTA and CDR2 FQGTGA. This CDR3 contains 13 residues. Between the trimmed V and J ends, which lost 0 bases and 7 bases, there was a span of 7 bases.

In this sample, this clonotype turned up many times. The V call is TRBV12-3 or TRBV12-4, the J call TRBJ2-3, with D possibly being TRBD1 or TRBD2 (5 bases each). The CDR3 extends over 12 amino acids. Trimming stripped 6 bases from V and 6 bases from J, with 10 bases between. The CDR3 sequence: CASSRQRDTQYF. The CDR3 DNA follows: TGTGCCAGCAGCCGACAGCGGGATACGCAGTATTTT.

This clonotype was seen many times. The genes are TRBV4-3 and TRBJ1-5; TRBD1 matches 7 bases. Germline-derived CDR1 and CDR2 are LGHNA and YSLEER. V lost 2 bases to trimming and J lost 4 bases; unmatched junction nucleotides: 5. This CDR3 has 15 residues. This chain's CDR3 is CASSQNRQGNQPQHF. DNA of the CDR3: TGCGCCAGCAGCCAAAACCGACAGGGTAATCAGCCCCAGCATTTT.

This clonotype was seen repeatedly, ten times or more. The chain combines TRBV7-3 with TRBJ2-3; D is ambiguous. Germline CDR1 and CDR2: SGHTA and FQGTGA. V was trimmed by 1 base and J by 2 bases, leaving 4 bases between them. This CDR3 region has 13 residues. In nucleotides, the CDR3 is TGTGCCAGCAGCTTAATTCCCACAGATACGCAGTATTTT. Residues: CASSLIPTDTQYF.

This clonotype was detected many times. The V call is TRBV7-9, the J call TRBJ2-3; possibly TRBD2 for D (6 bases). Trimming left V 6 bases short and J 0 bases short, with 10 bases between. The CDR3 covers 14 residues. In germline, CDR1 is SEHNR, CDR2 FQNEAQ (reference sequence). CDR3 in amino acids: CASRTGTSTDTQYF. For the CDR3, the DNA is TGTGCCAGCAGGACCGGGACTAGCACAGATACGCAGTATTTT.

The chain carries TRBV3-1 and TRBJ2-5; D may be TRBD2 (6 bases). V was trimmed by 4 bases and J by 0 bases, leaving 9 bases between them. The CDR3 has 14 amino acids. In germline, CDR1 is LGHDT, CDR2 YNNKEL (reference sequence). This chain's CDR3 is CASSPRDYQETQYF. DNA of the CDR3: TGTGCCAGCAGCCCCCGGGACTACCAAGAGACCCAGTACTTC.

This chain connects TRBV7-9 to TRBJ1-3; 7 positions agree with TRBD1. Germline V gene sequence: CDR1 SEHNR, CDR2 FQNEAQ (reference sequence). Unmatched junction bases numbered 7, after V lost 2 bases and J lost 0 bases. This CDR3 is built from 17 residues. The CDR3 region is CASSLPTGDSSGNTIYF. CDR3 sequence (DNA): TGTGCCAGCAGCTTACCAACCGGGGACAGCTCTGGAAACACCATATATTTT.